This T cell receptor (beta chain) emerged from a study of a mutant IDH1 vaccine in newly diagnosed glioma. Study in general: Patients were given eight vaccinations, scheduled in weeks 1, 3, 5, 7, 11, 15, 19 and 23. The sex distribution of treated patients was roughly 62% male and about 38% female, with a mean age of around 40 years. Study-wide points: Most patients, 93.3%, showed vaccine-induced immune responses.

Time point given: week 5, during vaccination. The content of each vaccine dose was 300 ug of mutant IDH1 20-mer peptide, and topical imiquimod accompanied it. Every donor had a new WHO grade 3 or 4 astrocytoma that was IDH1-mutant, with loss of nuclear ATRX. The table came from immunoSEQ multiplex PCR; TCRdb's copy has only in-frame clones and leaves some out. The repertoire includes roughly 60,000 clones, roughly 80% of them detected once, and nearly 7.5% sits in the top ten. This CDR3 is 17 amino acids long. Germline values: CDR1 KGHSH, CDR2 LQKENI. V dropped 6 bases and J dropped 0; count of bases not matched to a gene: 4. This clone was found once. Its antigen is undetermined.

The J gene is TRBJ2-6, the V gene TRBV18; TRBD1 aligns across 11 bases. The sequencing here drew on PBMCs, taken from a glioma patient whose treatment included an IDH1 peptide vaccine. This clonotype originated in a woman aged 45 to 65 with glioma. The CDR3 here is CASSPGTGGSGANVLTF. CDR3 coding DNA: TGTGCCAGCTCCCCCGGGACAGGGGGCTCTGGGGCCAACGTCCTGACTTTC. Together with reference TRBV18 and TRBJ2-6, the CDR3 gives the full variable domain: NAGVMQNPRHLVRRRGQEARLRCSPMKGHSHVYWYRQLPEEGLKFMVYLQKENIIDESGMPKERFSAEFPKEGPSILRIQQVVRGDSAAYFCASSPGTGGSGANVLTFGAGSRLTVL.